This T cell receptor beta chain was obtained from a study of CD8 T cells in ankylosing spondylitis listed by TCRdb under 2017. Study-level background: The study profiled T cell receptor beta repertoires in healthy donors and ankylosing spondylitis patients to find disease-linked TCR variants. The whole study cohort included 108 healthy donors and over 20 ankylosing spondylitis patients. Peripheral blood was sampled, and synovial fluid was additionally collected from ankylosing spondylitis patients. The paper as a whole reports these results and caveats: The disease-linked clones were reported to be significantly enriched in matched synovial fluid samples from ankylosing spondylitis patients. Some of the motif variants had been reported before in the synovial fluid and blood of reactive arthritis patients, a finding that suggests common disease-initiation mechanisms. Blood from ankylosing spondylitis patients appeared to be characterized by a TCR beta motif composed of several highly homologous amino acid variants. In peripheral blood, the disease-linked clones were found at relatively low frequencies and had a CD8+ phenotype.

Sequencing relied on an Illumina HiSeq 2500. TCR beta libraries were prepared by quantitative 5'-RACE with molecular barcodes. In the original analysis: A new computational method, built on a probabilistic model of VDJ rearrangement, was used to identify disease-linked TCR variants. TCRdb reprocessed the public reads (quality trimming at Q25 with fastp, clone calling with MiXCR) and kept in-frame beta chains. Rows with a matching CDR3 protein are joined into one entry that keeps the most common DNA and genes. V and J calls and clone size were set by TCRdb, not the authors. For this sample the table gives about 510,000 distinct CDR3 sequences, of which approximately 5% were detected only once. The ten largest clones add up to under 4.5% of the sample. There are 16 amino acids in the CDR3, from cysteine to phenylalanine inclusive. Only the CDR3 portion is preserved as DNA: 48 bases, with reading frame beginning at the first base. The germline V gene yields LGHNA for CDR1 and YNFKEQ for CDR2.

Points on this clonotype: Its antigen is not yet known. Mismatch with germline at one junction end may stem from a read error.

This sequence originates from a male donor with ankylosing spondylitis. The chain was built from TRBV4-2 and TRBJ2-1; the D gene cannot be resolved reliably. The sample comprised blood, either unsorted or a sorted T cell fraction (not recorded which). The DNA sequence is given as TGTGCCGGCAGCCAAGATGACAAGGTAGCCCCTAATGAACAGTTCTTC. The translation is CAGSQDDKVAPNEQFF.